One and the same sample provided the 8 T cell receptor beta chains below, sequenced in a study of control samples from healthy donors and cancer patients (dated by TCRdb to 2020 to 2021). The receptor library was made with the immunoSEQ multiplex PCR assay. TCRdb stores this immuneACCESS table with in-frame sequences only. Part of the clones is absent; in the studies checked, under half of the shortfall reflects unresolved V genes, and no reason is known for the rest. The table for this sample lists 110,000 to 150,000 clones; 89% of them were counted only once. Over 4% of the sample is held by the ten biggest clonotypes. Sequences were obtained from blood. The receptors here all came from a man aged 30-40 years in good health.

The chain uses TRBV5-4 and TRBJ2-5; 7 bases agree with TRBD1. CDR1 and CDR2 (germline): SGHNT, YYREEE (reference sequence). J gave up 5 bases and V 2 bases, and 6 bases lay outside the gene matches. This CDR3 contains 14 residues. Here the CDR3 DNA reads TGTGCCAGCAGCTTACAGGGGTTTGGGGAGACCCAGTACTTC. Encoded protein: CASSLQGFGETQYF.

The chain uses TRBV6-2 or TRBV6-3 and TRBJ2-1, with 12 bases fitting TRBD2. The junction had 9 bases not matched to a gene; V was cut back by 6 bases and J by 9 bases. CDR3 length: 15 amino acids. Germline V gene lookup returns CDR1 MNHEY and CDR2 SVGEGT. DNA for the CDR3: TGTGCCAGCAGCACATCTAGCGGGAGGGCCACTGAGCAGTTCTTC. Translated: CASSTSSGRATEQFF.

Only one count was recorded for this clone. The chain has TRBV5-4 and TRBJ2-5, with 11 bases matching TRBD2. With 4 bases clipped from V and 4 bases from J, the junction kept 3 bases outside the gene matches. The CDR3 extends over 14 amino acids. The germline V gene encodes CDR1 SGHNT and CDR2 YYREEE (reference sequence). The CDR3 reads CASSPTSGRETQYF. The CDR3 region has the DNA TGTGCCAGCAGCCCAACTAGCGGGAGAGAGACCCAGTACTTC.

V gene TRBV5-6 combines with J gene TRBJ1-5, with D possibly TRBD1 on 5 matching bases. Germline CDR1 SGHDT, CDR2 YYEEEE. This CDR3 is 16 amino acids long. V dropped 3 bases and J dropped 0 bases, with 13 bases sitting between them. The CDR3 region has the DNA TGTGCCAGCAGCTCCATGGGGACGTATAGCAATCAGCCCCAGCATTTT. This encodes CASSSMGTYSNQPQHF.

This chain joins TRBV5-1 and TRBJ2-7; 8 bases are shared with TRBD1. V gave up 0 bases and J gave up 6 bases; unmatched junction bases: 11. Germline CDR1 reads SGHRS; CDR2 reads YFSETQ. The CDR3 contains 16 residues. CDR3 in amino acids: CASSLARGQGIGEQYF. CDR3 bases: TGCGCCAGCAGCTTGGCCAGAGGACAGGGTATAGGCGAGCAGTACTTC.

The CDR3 nucleotides are TGTGCCAGCAGTGTCCGGGACAGGGGTGACTCACCCCTCCACTTT. Its translation: CASSVRDRGDSPLHF. This chain connects TRBV6-6 to TRBJ1-6; 10 bases are a match to TRBD1. The V gene's germline CDR1 is MNHNY and CDR2 SVGAGI (reference sequence). With V trimmed by 5 bases and J by 10 bases, 8 bases remained unmatched. This CDR3 has 15 residues.

On this clone: The junction differs from germline at one of its ends, possibly a read error. The chain links TRBV7-7 to TRBJ2-5; D might be TRBD2 (5 bases). This CDR3 is built from 15 residues. CDR1 and CDR2 from the germline V gene are SSHAT and FNYEAQ (reference sequence). This CDR3 is CASSLASESPETQYF. CDR3 nucleotide sequence: TGTGCTAGCAGCTTAGCGTCTGAGAGTCCAGAGACCCAGTACTTC.

The genes are TRBV2 and TRBJ1-5; TRBD1 aligns across 7 bases. Germline lookup yields CDR1 SNHLY and CDR2 FYNNEI. V was pared by 0 bases and J by 5 bases, with 4 bases of the junction left unmatched. The CDR3 is 15 amino acids. CDR3 sequence reads: CASSEALQGHQPQHF. The CDR3 DNA sequence: TGTGCCAGCAGTGAAGCCCTACAGGGGCATCAGCCCCAGCATTTT. Full variable domain (outside the CDR3, taken from reference TRBV2 and TRBJ1-5): EPEVTQTPSHQVTQMGQEVILRCVPISNHLYFYWYRQILGQKVEFLVSFYNNEISEKSEIFDDQFSVERPDGSNFTLKIRSTKLEDSAMYFCASSEALQGHQPQHFGDGTRLSIL.